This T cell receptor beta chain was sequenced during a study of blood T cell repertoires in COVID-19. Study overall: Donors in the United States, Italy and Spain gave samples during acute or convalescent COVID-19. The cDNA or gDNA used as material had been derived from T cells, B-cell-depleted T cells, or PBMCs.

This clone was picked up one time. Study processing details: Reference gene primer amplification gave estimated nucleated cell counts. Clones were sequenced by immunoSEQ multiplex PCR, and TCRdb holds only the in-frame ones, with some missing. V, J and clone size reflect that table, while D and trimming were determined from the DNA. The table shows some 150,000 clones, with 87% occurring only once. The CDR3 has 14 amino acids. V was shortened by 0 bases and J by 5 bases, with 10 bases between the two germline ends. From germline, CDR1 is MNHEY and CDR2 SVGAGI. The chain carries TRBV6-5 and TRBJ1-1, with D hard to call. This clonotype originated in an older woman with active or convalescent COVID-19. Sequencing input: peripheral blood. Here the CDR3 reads CASSYSITVTEAFF. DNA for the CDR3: TGTGCCAGCAGTTACTCGATTACAGTAACTGAAGCTTTCTTT.